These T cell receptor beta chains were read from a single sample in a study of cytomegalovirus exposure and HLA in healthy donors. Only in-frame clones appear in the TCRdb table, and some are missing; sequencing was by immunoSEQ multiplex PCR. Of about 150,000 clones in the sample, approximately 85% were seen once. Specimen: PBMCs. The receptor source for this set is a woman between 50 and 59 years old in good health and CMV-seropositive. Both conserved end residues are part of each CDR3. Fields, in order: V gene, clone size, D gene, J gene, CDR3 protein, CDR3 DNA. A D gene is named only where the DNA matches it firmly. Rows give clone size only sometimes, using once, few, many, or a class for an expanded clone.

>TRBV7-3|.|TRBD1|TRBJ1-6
CASNQDRGEPLHF
TGTGCCAGCAATCAAGACAGGGGGGAACCCCTCCACTTT
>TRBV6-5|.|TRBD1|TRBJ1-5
CASSYQCDRDCQPQHF
TGTGCCAGCAGTTACCAATGCGACAGGGACTGTCAGCCCCAGCATTTT
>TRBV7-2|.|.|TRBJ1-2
CASSPSSGDYGYTF
TGTGCCAGCAGCCCCTCTTCAGGGGACTATGGCTACACCTTC
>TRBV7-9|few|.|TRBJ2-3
CASTRVLDTQYF
TGTGCCAGCACCCGAGTGCTAGATACGCAGTATTTT
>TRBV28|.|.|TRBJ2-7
CASSSRTVSYEQYF
TGTGCCAGCAGTTCTCGGACAGTTTCATACGAGCAGTACTTC
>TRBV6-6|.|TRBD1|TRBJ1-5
CASSFKGTGGNQPQHF
TGTGCCAGCAGCTTCAAGGGGACAGGGGGCAATCAGCCCCAGCATTTT
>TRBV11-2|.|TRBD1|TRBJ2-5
CASSLYMDRDQETQYF
TGTGCCAGCAGCTTATATATGGACAGGGACCAAGAGACCCAGTACTTC
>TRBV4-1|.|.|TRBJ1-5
CASSQDFVIGTGNNQPQHF
TGCGCCAGCAGCCAAGATTTTGTGATTGGAACAGGGAACAATCAGCCCCAGCATTTT
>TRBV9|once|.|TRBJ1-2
CASSVVVGEDVGGYTF
TGTGCCAGCAGCGTAGTAGTAGGGGAGGACGTTGGTGGCTACACCTTC
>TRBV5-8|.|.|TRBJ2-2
CASSLRRTYTGELFF
TGTGCCAGCAGCTTGCGCCGGACTTACACCGGGGAGCTGTTTTTT
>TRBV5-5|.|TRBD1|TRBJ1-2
CASSWTGENYGYTF
TGTGCCAGCAGCTGGACAGGGGAAAACTATGGCTACACCTTC
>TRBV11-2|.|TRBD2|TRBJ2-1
CASRGSGRATGYNEQFF
TGTGCCAGTCGAGGTAGCGGGAGGGCAACGGGTTACAATGAGCAGTTCTTC
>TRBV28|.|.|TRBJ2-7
CASSSRQPQYF
TGTGCCAGCAGTTCGCGACAGCCGCAGTACTTC
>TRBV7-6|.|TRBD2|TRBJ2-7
CASSLLREAPAEQYF
TGTGCCAGCAGCTTACTGCGGGAGGCTCCCGCCGAGCAGTACTTC
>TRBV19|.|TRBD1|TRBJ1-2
CASSIGGQTYYGYTF
TGTGCCAGTAGTATAGGGGGACAGACCTACTATGGCTACACCTTC
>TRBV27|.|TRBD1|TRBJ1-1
CASSLTPPGQGTEAFF
TGTGCCAGCAGTTTAACCCCTCCTGGACAGGGGACTGAAGCTTTCTTT
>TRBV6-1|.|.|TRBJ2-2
CASNGGVANTGELFF
TGTGCCAGCAATGGCGGGGTGGCGAACACCGGGGAGCTGTTTTTT
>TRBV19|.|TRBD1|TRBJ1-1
CASIDGQGSNTEAFF
TGTGCCAGTATCGATGGACAGGGAAGTAACACTGAAGCTTTCTTT
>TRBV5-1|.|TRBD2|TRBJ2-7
CASSLGSGGPSYEQYF
TGCGCCAGCAGCTTGGGTAGCGGGGGGCCTTCCTACGAGCAGTACTTC
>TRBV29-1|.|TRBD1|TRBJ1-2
CSVDRDRGRLNYGYTF
TGCAGCGTTGACCGGGACAGGGGACGACTTAACTATGGCTACACCTTC
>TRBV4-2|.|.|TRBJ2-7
CASSQVDYTGSYEQYF
TGTGCCAGCAGCCAAGTAGACTACACGGGATCCTACGAGCAGTACTTC
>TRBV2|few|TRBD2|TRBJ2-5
CASSTSAQETQYF
TGTGCCAGCAGCACTAGCGCCCAAGAGACCCAGTACTTC
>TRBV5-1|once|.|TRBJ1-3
CAFGVKTNTIYF
TGCGCCTTCGGGGTAAAGACAAACACCATATATTTT
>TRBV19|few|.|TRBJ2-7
CASSVLGGGFDEQYF
TGTGCCAGTAGTGTGCTCGGGGGTGGCTTCGACGAGCAGTACTTC
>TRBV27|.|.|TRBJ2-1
CASSSIIVAYSYNEQFF
TGTGCCAGCAGTTCAATCATTGTCGCGTACTCCTACAATGAGCAGTTCTTC
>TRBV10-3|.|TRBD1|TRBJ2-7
CAISELGQTYEQYF
TGTGCCATCAGTGAGTTGGGACAGACCTACGAGCAGTACTTC
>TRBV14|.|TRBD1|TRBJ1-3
CASSQNRGPGNTIYF
TGTGCCAGCAGCCAGAACAGGGGCCCTGGAAACACCATATATTTT
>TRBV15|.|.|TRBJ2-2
CATSRLQGAGELFF
TGTGCCACCAGCAGGCTACAGGGCGCCGGGGAGCTGTTTTTT
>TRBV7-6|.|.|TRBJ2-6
CASSLVFQRRSGANVLTF
TGTGCCAGCAGCTTAGTTTTTCAAAGGAGATCTGGGGCCAACGTCCTGACTTTC
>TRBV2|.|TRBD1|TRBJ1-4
CASRGTGGFSNEKLFF
TGTGCCAGCAGGGGGACAGGGGGATTTTCTAATGAAAAACTGTTTTTT
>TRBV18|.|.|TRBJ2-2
CASTDSGTGELFF
TGTGCCAGCACGGACAGTGGCACCGGGGAGCTGTTTTTT
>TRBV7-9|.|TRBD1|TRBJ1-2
CASSYPQDRAGYGYTF
TGTGCCAGCAGCTATCCTCAGGACAGGGCTGGATATGGCTACACCTTC
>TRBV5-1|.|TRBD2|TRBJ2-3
CASSWGGAADTQYF
TGCGCCAGCAGCTGGGGGGGAGCCGCAGATACGCAGTATTTT
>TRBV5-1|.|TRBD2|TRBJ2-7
CASTRLADSYEQYF
TGCGCCAGTACGAGACTAGCGGATTCCTACGAGCAGTACTTC
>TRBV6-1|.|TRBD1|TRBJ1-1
CASSLTGVGTEAFF
TGTGCCAGCAGTCTCACAGGGGTCGGGACTGAAGCTTTCTTT
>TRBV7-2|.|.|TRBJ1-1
CASSNRHGNTEAFF
TGTGCCAGCAGCAACCGACACGGGAACACTGAAGCTTTCTTT
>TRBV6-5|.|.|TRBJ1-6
CASSYSRPGSPLHF
TGTGCCAGCAGTTACTCGAGGCCGGGTTCACCCCTCCACTTT
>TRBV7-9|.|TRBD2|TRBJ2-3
CASSQLAGGADTQYF
TGTGCCAGCAGCCAACTAGCGGGAGGAGCAGATACGCAGTATTTT
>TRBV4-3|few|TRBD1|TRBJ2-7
CASSLKPGTGASTIPYEQYF
TGCGCCAGCAGCCTGAAACCCGGGACAGGGGCCTCCACGATCCCCTACGAGCAGTACTTC
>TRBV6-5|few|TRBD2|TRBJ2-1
CASSSPRGGGTFEQFF
TGTGCCAGCAGTTCCCCCCGCGGGGGGGGGACTTTCGAGCAGTTCTTC
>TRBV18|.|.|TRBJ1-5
CASSPQGGNQPQHF
TGTGCCAGCTCACCACAGGGAGGCAATCAGCCCCAGCATTTT
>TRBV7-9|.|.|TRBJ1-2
CASSDINYGYTF
TGTGCCAGCTCCGACATTAACTATGGCTACACCTTC
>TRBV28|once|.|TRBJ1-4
CASSLQVSFYSATNEKLFF
TGTGCCAGCAGTTTGCAAGTGTCTTTTTACAGTGCAACTAATGAAAAACTGTTTTTT
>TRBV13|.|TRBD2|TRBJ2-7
CASSFQGLAGVYEQYF
TGTGCCAGCAGCTTTCAGGGACTAGCGGGGGTATACGAGCAGTACTTC
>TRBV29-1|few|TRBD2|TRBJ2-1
CSVELAGANEQFF
TGCAGCGTTGAACTAGCGGGAGCTAATGAGCAGTTCTTC
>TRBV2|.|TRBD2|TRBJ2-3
CARTRKPSGGSTDTQYF
TGTGCCAGGACCCGCAAACCGAGCGGGGGGAGCACAGATACGCAGTATTTT
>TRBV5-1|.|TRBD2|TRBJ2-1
CASSFRYSGDNEQFF
TGCGCCAGCAGCTTTCGCTATAGCGGGGACAATGAGCAGTTCTTC
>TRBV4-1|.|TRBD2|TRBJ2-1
CASSQLASGDPYNEQFF
TGCGCCAGCAGCCAGTTGGCTAGCGGGGATCCCTACAATGAGCAGTTCTTC
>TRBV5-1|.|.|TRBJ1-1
CASSSFTGPTEAFF
TGCGCCAGCAGCTCCTTTACAGGGCCCACTGAAGCTTTCTTT
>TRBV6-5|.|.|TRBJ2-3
CASRLLDTQYF
TGTGCCAGCAGACTGCTGGATACGCAGTATTTT
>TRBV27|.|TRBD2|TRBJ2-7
CASSLVAGGYEQYF
TGTGCCAGCAGTTTAGTAGCGGGGGGTTACGAGCAGTACTTC
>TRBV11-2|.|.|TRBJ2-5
CASSYREETQYF
TGTGCCAGCAGCTATAGAGAAGAGACCCAGTACTTC
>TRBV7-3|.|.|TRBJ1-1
CASSSRRGTEAFF
TGTGCCAGCAGCTCCCGTAGGGGCACTGAAGCTTTCTTT
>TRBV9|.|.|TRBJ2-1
CASSAGPSGEYNEQFF
TGTGCCAGCAGCGCTGGGCCCAGCGGAGAATACAATGAGCAGTTCTTC
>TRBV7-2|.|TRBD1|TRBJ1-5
CASSPRQGPNQPQHF
TGTGCCAGCAGCCCTCGACAGGGCCCCAATCAGCCCCAGCATTTT
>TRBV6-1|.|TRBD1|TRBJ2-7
CASSEALRGTGAYEQYF
TGTGCCAGCAGTGAAGCGTTAAGGGGGACAGGGGCCTACGAGCAGTACTTC
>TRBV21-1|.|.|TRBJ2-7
CASSGRGCYEQYF
TGTGCCAGCAGCGGGAGGGGGTGTTACGAGCAGTACTTC
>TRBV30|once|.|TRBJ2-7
CAWNSWDGRGARLDEQYF
TGTGCCTGGAACAGTTGGGATGGCCGGGGGGCGCGATTGGACGAGCAGTACTTC
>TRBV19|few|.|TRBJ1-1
CASIRIGGFETEAFF
TGTGCCAGTATTCGAATAGGGGGATTTGAGACTGAAGCTTTCTTT